Listed below are T cell receptor beta chains from one sample, sequenced in a study of T cells in Graves' hyperthyroidism and ophthalmopathy. TCRdb reprocessed the multiplex PCR reads via MiXCR and lists one record per CDR3 protein. The data contain more than 500,000 distinct CDR3 sequences, around 15% of them singletons. Sequenced input: blood. The receptor set was obtained from a woman aged 40 to 50 with Graves' hyperthyroidism. Both conserved end residues are part of each CDR3. Fields, in order: CDR3 protein, CDR3 DNA, clone size, D gene, V gene, J gene. D genes are given only for firm matches. Not all rows give a size; the values are once, few, many and, for expanded clones, a class.

CDR3aa: CASSYEPGQGNTIYF
CDR3nt: TGTGCCAGCAGTTATGAGCCAGGCCAAGGAAACACCATATATTTT
abundance: -
d_gene: -
v_gene: TRBV6-9
j_gene: TRBJ1-3

CDR3aa: CSANSGQGALDTQYF
CDR3nt: TGCAGTGCTAATTCAGGCCAGGGGGCTTTAGATACGCAGTATTTT
abundance: many
d_gene: TRBD1
v_gene: TRBV20-1
j_gene: TRBJ2-3

CDR3aa: CANSYSGPAGEKLFF
CDR3nt: TGTGCCAACAGTTACTCGGGACCGGCGGGGGAAAAACTGTTTTTT
abundance: few
d_gene: -
v_gene: TRBV6-5
j_gene: TRBJ1-4

CDR3aa: CAWSDSSGIIETQYF
CDR3nt: TGTGCCTGGAGTGACTCTAGCGGGATAATCGAGACCCAGTACTTC
abundance: many
d_gene: TRBD2
v_gene: TRBV30
j_gene: TRBJ2-5

CDR3aa: CASSPWGTADWGYTF
CDR3nt: TGTGCCAGCTCCCCTTGGGGGACAGCGGATTGGGGCTACACCTTC
abundance: many
d_gene: TRBD1
v_gene: TRBV11-2
j_gene: TRBJ1-2

CDR3aa: CASTLLAGYNEQFF
CDR3nt: TGTGCCAGCACCTTACTAGCGGGGTACAATGAGCAGTTCTTC
abundance: many
d_gene: TRBD2
v_gene: TRBV2
j_gene: TRBJ2-1

CDR3aa: CASGDASSGNTIYF
CDR3nt: TGTGCCAGTGGGGACGCGAGCTCTGGAAACACCATATATTTT
abundance: many
d_gene: -
v_gene: TRBV28
j_gene: TRBJ1-3

CDR3aa: CATLGAGVNQEQFF
CDR3nt: TGTGCCACCCTCGGAGCGGGAGTTAATCAGGAGCAGTTCTTC
abundance: few
d_gene: TRBD2
v_gene: TRBV13
j_gene: TRBJ2-1

CDR3aa: CASSYGSPEGTDTQYF
CDR3nt: TGTGCCAGCAGTTACGGATCGCCGGAGGGCACAGATACGCAGTATTTT
abundance: many
d_gene: -
v_gene: TRBV6-6
j_gene: TRBJ2-3

CDR3aa: CASSSGTGVFTEAFF
CDR3nt: TGCGCCAGCAGCTCCGGGACAGGCGTTTTCACTGAAGCTTTCTTT
abundance: -
d_gene: TRBD1
v_gene: TRBV5-1
j_gene: TRBJ1-1

CDR3aa: CASSQDGLADYNEQFF
CDR3nt: TGTGCCAGCAGCCAAGATGGGCTAGCGGATTACAATGAGCAGTTCTTC
abundance: -
d_gene: TRBD2
v_gene: TRBV14
j_gene: TRBJ2-1

CDR3aa: CASSILKGAKTGNQPQHF
CDR3nt: TGTGCCAGTAGTATATTAAAGGGGGCGAAGACAGGCAATCAGCCCCAGCATTTT
abundance: many
d_gene: TRBD1
v_gene: TRBV19
j_gene: TRBJ1-5

CDR3aa: CASSAGLAGEEQYF
CDR3nt: TGTGCCAGCAGCGCGGGACTAGCGGGAGAGGAGCAGTACTTC
abundance: many
d_gene: TRBD2
v_gene: TRBV11-2
j_gene: TRBJ2-7

CDR3aa: CASSPGQGSSSPLHF
CDR3nt: TGTGCCAGCAGCCCCGGACAGGGATCCTCTTCACCCCTCCACTTT
abundance: -
d_gene: TRBD1
v_gene: TRBV7-2
j_gene: TRBJ1-6

CDR3aa: CASSLFAPGGSTGELFF
CDR3nt: TGTGCCAGCAGCTTGTTCGCCCCAGGGGGGTCCACCGGGGAGCTGTTTTTT
abundance: many
d_gene: -
v_gene: TRBV5-5
j_gene: TRBJ2-2

CDR3aa: CASSSVTSGSPEQYF
CDR3nt: TGTGCCAGCAGCTCGGTGACTAGCGGGAGTCCCGAGCAGTACTTC
abundance: many
d_gene: TRBD2
v_gene: TRBV11-2
j_gene: TRBJ2-7

CDR3aa: CSVTSGTIYEQYF
CDR3nt: TGCAGCGTGACTAGCGGGACGATCTACGAGCAGTACTTC
abundance: few
d_gene: TRBD2
v_gene: TRBV29-1
j_gene: TRBJ2-7

CDR3aa: CASSIDGGDNEQFF
CDR3nt: TGTGCCAGTAGTATAGATGGGGGGGACAATGAGCAGTTCTTC
abundance: -
d_gene: TRBD2
v_gene: TRBV19
j_gene: TRBJ2-1

CDR3aa: CSARAATNEKLFF
CDR3nt: TGCAGTGCTAGGGCGGCAACTAATGAAAAACTGTTTTTT
abundance: -
d_gene: -
v_gene: TRBV20-1
j_gene: TRBJ1-4

CDR3aa: CSAAPGQGKAYSPLHF
CDR3nt: TGCAGTGCTGCCCCGGGACAGGGCAAAGCCTATTCACCCCTCCACTTT
abundance: many
d_gene: TRBD1
v_gene: TRBV20-1
j_gene: TRBJ1-6

CDR3aa: CASSQDVGRTNTEAFF
CDR3nt: TGCGCCAGCAGCCAAGATGTGGGCAGGACGAACACTGAAGCTTTCTTT
abundance: -
d_gene: -
v_gene: TRBV4-1
j_gene: TRBJ1-1

CDR3aa: CSARGRDRNSVYEQYF
CDR3nt: TGCAGTGCTAGGGGAAGAGACAGGAACTCTGTCTACGAGCAGTACTTC
abundance: -
d_gene: -
v_gene: TRBV20-1
j_gene: TRBJ2-7

CDR3aa: CASSSMAGGSTDTQYF
CDR3nt: TGTGCCAGCAGCTCGATGGCGGGAGGGAGCACAGATACGCAGTATTTT
abundance: many
d_gene: TRBD2
v_gene: TRBV7-9
j_gene: TRBJ2-3

CDR3aa: CATNGGLVAGNTIYF
CDR3nt: TGTGCCACCAACGGGGGCCTAGTTGCTGGAAACACCATATATTTT
abundance: many
d_gene: -
v_gene: TRBV12-3/TRBV12-4
j_gene: TRBJ1-3

CDR3aa: CASSLSRLAANTGELFF
CDR3nt: TGTGCCAGCAGTTTATCGAGACTAGCGGCGAACACCGGGGAGCTGTTTTTT
abundance: few
d_gene: TRBD2
v_gene: TRBV27
j_gene: TRBJ2-2

CDR3aa: CSVEDLLPGGQAFF
CDR3nt: TGCAGCGTTGAAGATCTTCTGCCAGGGGGGCAAGCTTTCTTT
abundance: many
d_gene: TRBD1
v_gene: TRBV29-1
j_gene: TRBJ1-1

CDR3aa: CASSWGQRNEKLFF
CDR3nt: TGCGCCAGCAGCTGGGGACAGCGTAATGAAAAACTGTTTTTT
abundance: many
d_gene: TRBD1
v_gene: TRBV5-1
j_gene: TRBJ1-4

CDR3aa: CASSLAQGRTGGSQPQHF
CDR3nt: TGTGCCAGCAGTTTAGCCCAAGGCCGGACAGGGGGTAGTCAGCCCCAGCATTTT
abundance: many
d_gene: TRBD1
v_gene: TRBV28
j_gene: TRBJ1-5

CDR3aa: CATSDSPSSRETQYF
CDR3nt: TGTGCCACCAGTGATTCCCCGTCCTCTCGGGAGACCCAGTACTTC
abundance: many
d_gene: -
v_gene: TRBV24-1
j_gene: TRBJ2-5

CDR3aa: CASSEQTGHEQYF
CDR3nt: TGTGCCAGCAGTGAACAGACAGGCCACGAGCAGTACTTC
abundance: few
d_gene: -
v_gene: TRBV25-1
j_gene: TRBJ2-7

CDR3aa: CASSQDAGLSYEQYF
CDR3nt: TGTGCCAGCAGCCAAGATGCGGGCCTCTCCTACGAGCAGTACTTC
abundance: few
d_gene: -
v_gene: TRBV14
j_gene: TRBJ2-7

CDR3aa: CASSKNSWRDTNYGYTF
CDR3nt: TGCGCCAGCAGCAAAAACTCATGGCGGGATACTAACTATGGCTACACCTTC
abundance: many
d_gene: -
v_gene: TRBV5-1
j_gene: TRBJ1-2

CDR3aa: CASSSRLAAADTQYF
CDR3nt: TGCGCCAGCAGCTCGAGACTAGCGGCCGCAGATACGCAGTATTTT
abundance: -
d_gene: TRBD2
v_gene: TRBV5-1
j_gene: TRBJ2-3

CDR3aa: CSVDEGSGANVLTF
CDR3nt: TGCAGCGTTGATGAGGGATCTGGGGCCAACGTCCTGACTTTC
abundance: few
d_gene: -
v_gene: TRBV29-1
j_gene: TRBJ2-6

CDR3aa: CASSSTPRGYNEQFF
CDR3nt: TGTGCCAGCAGTTCAACCCCTCGCGGGTACAATGAGCAGTTCTTC
abundance: few
d_gene: -
v_gene: TRBV27
j_gene: TRBJ2-1

CDR3aa: CASSQGGEGFGSPLHF
CDR3nt: TGTGCCAGCAGCCAAGGAGGAGAAGGGTTCGGATCACCCCTCCACTTT
abundance: few
d_gene: -
v_gene: TRBV3-1
j_gene: TRBJ1-6

CDR3aa: CATTTGTNTEAFF
CDR3nt: TGCGCCACCACGACGGGCACAAACACTGAAGCTTTCTTT
abundance: many
d_gene: -
v_gene: TRBV10-2
j_gene: TRBJ1-1

CDR3aa: CASSLMDRENEQFF
CDR3nt: TGTGCCAGCAGCTTAATGGACAGGGAGAATGAGCAGTTCTTC
abundance: many
d_gene: TRBD1
v_gene: TRBV7-3
j_gene: TRBJ2-1

CDR3aa: CASRLKVLGVISYNEQFF
CDR3nt: TGTGCCAGCAGACTTAAAGTCCTAGGTGTTATCTCCTACAATGAGCAGTTCTTC
abundance: many
d_gene: -
v_gene: TRBV12-3/TRBV12-4
j_gene: TRBJ2-1

CDR3aa: CASSQDFRARGANTEAFF
CDR3nt: TGTGCCAGCAGCCAAGATTTCCGAGCCAGGGGGGCGAACACTGAAGCTTTCTTT
abundance: many
d_gene: TRBD1
v_gene: TRBV3-1
j_gene: TRBJ1-1

CDR3aa: CASAPGTSGSEQFF
CDR3nt: TGTGCTAGTGCTCCCGGGACTAGCGGGAGCGAGCAGTTCTTC
abundance: few
d_gene: TRBD2
v_gene: TRBV12-5
j_gene: TRBJ2-1

CDR3aa: CASSLGGASGYNEQFF
CDR3nt: TGCGCCAGCAGCTTGGGAGGGGCTAGCGGTTACAATGAGCAGTTCTTC
abundance: -
d_gene: TRBD2
v_gene: TRBV5-1
j_gene: TRBJ2-1

CDR3aa: CSARDPLSGSGGGQFF
CDR3nt: TGCAGTGCTAGAGATCCTTTGTCGGGTTCGGGGGGGGGGCAGTTCTTC
abundance: few
d_gene: TRBD2
v_gene: TRBV20-1
j_gene: TRBJ2-1

CDR3aa: CSDRQSQETQYF
CDR3nt: TGCAGTGATCGACAGTCCCAAGAGACCCAGTACTTC
abundance: -
d_gene: -
v_gene: TRBV29-1
j_gene: TRBJ2-5

CDR3aa: CASSFYISGRYNEQFF
CDR3nt: TGTGCCAGCAGTTTTTATATCAGCGGGAGATACAATGAGCAGTTCTTC
abundance: few
d_gene: TRBD2
v_gene: TRBV28
j_gene: TRBJ2-1

CDR3aa: CASSVEGLRGNEQFF
CDR3nt: TGTGCCAGCAGCGTAGAAGGACTGCGGGGCAATGAGCAGTTCTTC
abundance: -
d_gene: -
v_gene: TRBV9
j_gene: TRBJ2-1

CDR3aa: CASSPGTSGSHRGDTQYF
CDR3nt: TGTGCCAGCAGCCCCGGGACTAGCGGGAGTCATCGAGGAGATACGCAGTATTTT
abundance: few
d_gene: TRBD2
v_gene: TRBV5-4
j_gene: TRBJ2-3

CDR3aa: CAWSDDSSSYEQYF
CDR3nt: TGTGCCTGGAGTGACGACAGTTCCTCCTACGAGCAGTACTTC
abundance: many
d_gene: -
v_gene: TRBV30
j_gene: TRBJ2-7

CDR3aa: CASSFARTGEQYF
CDR3nt: TGTGCCAGCAGCTTCGCCAGGACGGGCGAGCAGTACTTC
abundance: many
d_gene: -
v_gene: TRBV7-8
j_gene: TRBJ2-7

CDR3aa: CSAGNGQDEQFF
CDR3nt: TGCAGTGCTGGTAACGGACAAGATGAGCAGTTCTTC
abundance: many
d_gene: -
v_gene: TRBV20-1
j_gene: TRBJ2-1